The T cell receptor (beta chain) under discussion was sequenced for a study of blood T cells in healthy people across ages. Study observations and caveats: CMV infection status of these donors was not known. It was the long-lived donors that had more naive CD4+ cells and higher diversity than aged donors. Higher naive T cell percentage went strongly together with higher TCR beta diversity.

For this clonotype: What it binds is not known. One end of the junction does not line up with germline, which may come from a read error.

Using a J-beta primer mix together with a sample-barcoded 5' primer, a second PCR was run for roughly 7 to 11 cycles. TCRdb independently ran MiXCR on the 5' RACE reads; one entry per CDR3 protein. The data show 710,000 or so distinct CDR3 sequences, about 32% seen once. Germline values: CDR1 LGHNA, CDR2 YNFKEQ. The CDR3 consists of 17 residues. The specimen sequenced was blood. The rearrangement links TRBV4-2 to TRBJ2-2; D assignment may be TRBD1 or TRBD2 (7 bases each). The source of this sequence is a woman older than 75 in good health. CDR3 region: CAGSPRGTTGATGELFF. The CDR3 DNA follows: TGTGCCGGCAGCCCCCGGGGGACTACAGGGGCCACCGGGGAGCTGTTTTTT.